The T cell receptor (beta chain) described here comes from a study of T cell repertoires in cytomegalovirus infection. As for the study in general: CMV epitopes that were recently identified and HLA-C-restricted were used alongside well-studied HLA-B-restricted ones. A matching HLA type, together with CMV infection, was signaled by public TCR beta signatures.

TCRdb processed the reads anew with MiXCR; each CDR3 protein has one entry. Of 150,000 to 200,000 distinct CDR3 sequences in the sample, 20% to 25% were seen once. Study outcomes and limitations: CMV-specific TCR beta clonotypes restricted by HLA-C dominated the ex vivo response. Cumulated frequencies of public TCR beta families served to identify carriers of CMV plus the relevant HLA.

To note about this clonotype: Its antigen is currently unknown.

Trimming removed 4 bases at V and 1 base at J, with 15 bases between. The CDR3 totals 15 residues. Germline lookup yields CDR1 SGDLS and CDR2 YYNGEE. Sequencing used CD8+ T cells from cultured PBMCs, obtained from culture after CMV antigen stimulation. The sequence was collected from a human donor in good health (CMV status not recorded). Some clones in this sample may be carry-over from other donors' samples. The rearrangement joins TRBV9 to TRBJ2-7, with D possibly being TRBD2 (7 bases). CDR3 DNA sequence: TGTGCCAGCAGCCTCGGGGGGCATCCTTCCTACGAGCAGTACTTC. It codes for CASSLGGHPSYEQYF. Looking up the rest from reference TRBV9 and TRBJ2-7 gives the full variable domain: DSGVTQTPKHLITATGQRVTLRCSPRSGDLSVYWYQQSLDQGLQFLIQYYNGEERAKGNILERFSAQQFPDLHSELNLSSLELGDSALYFCASSLGGHPSYEQYFGPGTRLTVT.